This entry is about one T cell receptor (beta chain). These data belong to a study of blood T cell repertoires in COVID-19. Study-wide background: COVID-19 samples, acute and convalescent, were from the United States, Italy and Spain. In each case, the material was cDNA or gDNA derived from T cells, B-cell-depleted T cells, or PBMCs.

The CDR3 has 15 residues. Authors' processing steps: Cell counts per sample came from amplifying reference gene primers. TCRdb's table, derived via immunoSEQ multiplex PCR, lists solely in-frame clones and lacks some. V and J calls and clone size are given by that table; D and trimming were obtained from the DNA. The data show 40,000 to 60,000 clones, with about 81% seen just once and around 4.5% held by the top ten. The gene calls are TRBV21-1 and TRBJ1-3; the table names TRBD1, a call not compared with the DNA. TRBV21-1 is a pseudogene locus. The specimen was peripheral blood. This clonotype was obtained from a man aged 50 to 60 with active COVID-19. The CDR3 DNA sequence: TGTGCCAGCAGCAAGGGGCAGGGCTCTGGAAACACCATATATTTT. The encoded protein is CASSKGQGSGNTIYF.